This T cell receptor (beta chain) was identified during a study of OX40 agonist ivuxolimab in advanced cancers. Study results and caveats: The antigens recognized by the expanded peripheral T cells, that is their antigen specificity, were not determined. Among T cells, CD8+ cells averaged more expanded clones than CD4+ cells.

Assay: immunoSEQ multiplex PCR; the TCRdb copy retains only in-frame clones and omits some. The top ten clones hold roughly 2.1% of a sample with about 64,000 clones, around 84% of them seen once. With regard to this clone: What it binds is unknown. Other DNA sequences within the sample encode an identical CDR3.

Sequenced material: CD4+ or CD8+ T cells sorted from blood, taken in a trial of the OX40 agonist ivuxolimab. The clonotype was recovered from an adult with an advanced solid tumor such as melanoma, head and neck, liver or kidney cancer.

The CDR3 loop is CASSLAGAETQYF. The CDR3 nucleotides read TGCGCCAGCAGCTTGGCAGGGGCAGAGACCCAGTACTTC. J is TRBJ2-5 and V is TRBV5-1; perhaps TRBD1 as D (6 bases). The germline gives CDR1 SGHRS, CDR2 YFSETQ. The CDR3 extends over 13 amino acids. The V end was cut by 0 bases, the J end by 4 bases, with 7 bases between.